This record covers a single T cell receptor beta chain. Antigen: not known. This sample was included in a study of T cell repertoires in cytomegalovirus infection. Study details: CMV infection and matching HLA type were both indicated by public TCR beta signatures. General study points: Summed frequency of shared TCR beta families picked out CMV carriers who also had the relevant HLA.

Trimming stripped 1 base from V and 5 bases from J, with 14 bases between. Germline CDR1 reads SGHVS; CDR2 reads FQNEAQ. The CDR3 loop spans 15 amino acids. In TCRdb, the reads were re-called with MiXCR into one record per CDR3 protein. This table has some 110,000 distinct CDR3 sequences, over 30% appearing once. The gene calls are TRBV7-8 and TRBJ1-2; D is uncertain. The specimen comprised CD8+ T cells from cultured PBMCs, sampled from culture after CMV antigen stimulation. The receptor's source is a human donor in good health (CMV status not recorded). Some clones in this sample may be carry-over from other donors' samples. The chain's CDR3 is CASSLGGGAVYGYTF. CDR3 bases: TGTGCCAGCAGCTTAGGCGGCGGAGCGGTTTATGGCTACACCTTC.